This note documents a single T cell receptor beta chain sequence. This sample was taken from a study of blood T cell repertoires in COVID-19. Study background: T cells, B-cell-depleted T cells, or PBMCs provided the cDNA or gDNA that served as material.

Seattle-derived patients entered the study during active infection and were followed longitudinally. Original processing notes: For nucleated cells, counts were estimated from reference gene primer amplification. Measured with immunoSEQ multiplex PCR; TCRdb has only the in-frame clones, and not every one. V and J calls and clone size are copied from that table; D and trimming were computed from the DNA. The data hold over 250,000 clones, with about nine tenths observed a single time. Germline CDR1 reads MNHEY; CDR2 reads SMNVEV (reference sequence). V shed 0 bases, J shed 5 bases, and the junction held 9 bases outside the gene matches. This CDR3 has 17 residues.

This receptor was taken from a person between 18 and 35 years old with COVID-19, enrolled during active disease. The rearrangement links TRBV27 to TRBJ2-2, with 7 bases identical to TRBD2. Sequenced material: peripheral blood. CDR3 region: CASSLSPQRGSTGELFF. Here the CDR3 DNA reads TGTGCCAGCAGTTTATCCCCCCAGCGGGGAAGTACCGGGGAGCTGTTTTTT.